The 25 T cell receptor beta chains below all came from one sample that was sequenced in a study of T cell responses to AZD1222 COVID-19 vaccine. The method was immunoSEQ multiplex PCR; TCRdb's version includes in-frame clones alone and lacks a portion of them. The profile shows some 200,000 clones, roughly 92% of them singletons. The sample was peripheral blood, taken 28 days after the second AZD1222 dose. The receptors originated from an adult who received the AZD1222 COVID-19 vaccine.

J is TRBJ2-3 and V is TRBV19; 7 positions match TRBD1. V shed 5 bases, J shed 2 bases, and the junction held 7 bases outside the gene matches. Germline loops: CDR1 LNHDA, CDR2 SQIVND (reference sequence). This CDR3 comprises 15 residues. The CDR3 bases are TGTGCCAGTAGTCCGACAGGGTGGGACACAGATACGCAGTATTTT. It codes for CASSPTGWDTDTQYF.

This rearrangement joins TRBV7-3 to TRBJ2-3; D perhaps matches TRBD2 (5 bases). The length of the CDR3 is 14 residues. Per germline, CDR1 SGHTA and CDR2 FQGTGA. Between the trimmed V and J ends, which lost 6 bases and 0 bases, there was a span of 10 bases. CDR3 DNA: TGTGCCAGCAGTTCCGGACTTAGCACAGATACGCAGTATTTT. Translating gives CASSSGLSTDTQYF.

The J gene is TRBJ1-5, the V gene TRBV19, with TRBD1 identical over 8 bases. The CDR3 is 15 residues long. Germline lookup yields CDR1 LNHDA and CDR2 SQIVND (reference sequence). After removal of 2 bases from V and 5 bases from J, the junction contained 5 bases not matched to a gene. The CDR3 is CASSISQGAYQPQHF. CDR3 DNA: TGTGCCAGTAGTATATCTCAGGGGGCTTATCAGCCCCAGCATTTT.

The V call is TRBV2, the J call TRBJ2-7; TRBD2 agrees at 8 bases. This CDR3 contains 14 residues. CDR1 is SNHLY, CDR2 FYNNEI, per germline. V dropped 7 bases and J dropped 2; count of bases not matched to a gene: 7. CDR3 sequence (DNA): TGTGCCAGCAATTTACTAGCGGTAACCTACGAGCAGTACTTC. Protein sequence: CASNLLAVTYEQYF.

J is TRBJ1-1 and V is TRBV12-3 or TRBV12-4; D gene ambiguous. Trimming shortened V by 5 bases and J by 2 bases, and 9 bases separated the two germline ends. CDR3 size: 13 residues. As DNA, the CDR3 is TGTGCCAGCAGTCTGACGGGTAACACTGAAGCTTTCTTT. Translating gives CASSLTGNTEAFF.

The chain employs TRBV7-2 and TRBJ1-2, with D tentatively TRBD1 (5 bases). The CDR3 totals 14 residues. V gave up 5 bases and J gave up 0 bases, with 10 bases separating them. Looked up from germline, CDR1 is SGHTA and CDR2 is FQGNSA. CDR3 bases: TGTGCCAGCAGCGACGGACAATCTAACTATGGCTACACCTTC. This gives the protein CASSDGQSNYGYTF.

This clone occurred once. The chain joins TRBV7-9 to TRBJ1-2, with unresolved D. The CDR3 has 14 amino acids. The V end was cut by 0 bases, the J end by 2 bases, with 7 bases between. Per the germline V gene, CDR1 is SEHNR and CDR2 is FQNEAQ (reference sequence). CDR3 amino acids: CASSLASGNYGYTF. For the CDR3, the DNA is TGTGCCAGCAGCTTAGCGTCGGGGAACTATGGCTACACCTTC.

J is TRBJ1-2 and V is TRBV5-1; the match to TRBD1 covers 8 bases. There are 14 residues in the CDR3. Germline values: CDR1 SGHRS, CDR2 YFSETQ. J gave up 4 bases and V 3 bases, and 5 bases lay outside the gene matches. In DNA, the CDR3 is TGCGCCAGCAGCTCGGACAGGGCCAGCTATGGCTACACCTTC. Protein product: CASSSDRASYGYTF.

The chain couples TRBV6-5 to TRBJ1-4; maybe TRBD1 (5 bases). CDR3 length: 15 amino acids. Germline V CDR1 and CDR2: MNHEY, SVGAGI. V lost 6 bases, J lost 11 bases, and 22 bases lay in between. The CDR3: CASSPRDPAARKLFF. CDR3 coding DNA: TGTGCCAGCAGCCCCAGGGACCCTGCTGCGCGGAAACTGTTTTTT.

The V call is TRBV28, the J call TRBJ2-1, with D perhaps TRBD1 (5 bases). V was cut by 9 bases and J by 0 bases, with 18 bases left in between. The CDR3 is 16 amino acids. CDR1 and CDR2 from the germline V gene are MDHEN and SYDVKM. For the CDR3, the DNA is TGTGCCAGTAGGGGCCCTTCCTGGCGCTCCTACAATGAGCAGTTCTTC. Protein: CASRGPSWRSYNEQFF.

The CDR3 nucleotides are TGTGCCAGCAGCCCGACAAGGATGGCAAATCAGCCCCAGCATTTT. Its translation is CASSPTRMANQPQHF. The chain couples TRBV7-2 to TRBJ1-5; the D is unclear. The CDR3 runs 15 residues. The V end was cut by 5 bases, the J end by 4 bases, with 15 bases between. Germline V lookup: CDR1 SGHTA, CDR2 FQGNSA.

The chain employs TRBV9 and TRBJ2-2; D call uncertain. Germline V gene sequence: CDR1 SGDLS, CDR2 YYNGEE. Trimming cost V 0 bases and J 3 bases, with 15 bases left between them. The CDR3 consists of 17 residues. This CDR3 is CASSVGLGDTDTGELFF. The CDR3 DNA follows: TGTGCCAGCAGCGTAGGGCTAGGCGACACCGACACCGGGGAGCTGTTTTTT.

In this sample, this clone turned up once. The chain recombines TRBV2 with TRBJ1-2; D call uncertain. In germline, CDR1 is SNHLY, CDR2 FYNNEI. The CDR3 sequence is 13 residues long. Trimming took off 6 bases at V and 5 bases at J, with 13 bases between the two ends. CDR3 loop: CASRRRSVYGYTF. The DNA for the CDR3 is TGTGCCAGCAGGAGACGAAGCGTTTATGGCTACACCTTC.

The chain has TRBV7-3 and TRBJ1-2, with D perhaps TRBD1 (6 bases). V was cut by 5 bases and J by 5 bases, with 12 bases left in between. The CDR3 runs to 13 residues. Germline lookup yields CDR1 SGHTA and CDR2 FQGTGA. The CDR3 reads CASSRQEGYGYTF. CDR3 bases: TGTGCCAGCAGCCGACAGGAAGGATATGGCTACACCTTC.

The CDR3 sequence: CASSFGTGGEKLFF. The CDR3 DNA is TGTGCCAGCAGCTTTGGCACAGGGGGTGAAAAACTGTTTTTT. The chain couples TRBV5-5 to TRBJ1-4, with 8 bases identical to TRBD1. This CDR3 is 14 amino acids long. V lost 2 bases, J lost 7 bases, and 4 bases stayed unmatched. From germline, CDR1 is SGHKS and CDR2 YYEKEE (reference sequence).

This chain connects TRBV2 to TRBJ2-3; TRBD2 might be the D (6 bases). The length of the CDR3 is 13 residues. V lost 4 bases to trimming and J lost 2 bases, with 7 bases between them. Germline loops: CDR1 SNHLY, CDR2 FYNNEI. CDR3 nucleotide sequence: TGTGCCAGCAGTGCGGGAGACACAGATACGCAGTATTTT. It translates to CASSAGDTDTQYF.

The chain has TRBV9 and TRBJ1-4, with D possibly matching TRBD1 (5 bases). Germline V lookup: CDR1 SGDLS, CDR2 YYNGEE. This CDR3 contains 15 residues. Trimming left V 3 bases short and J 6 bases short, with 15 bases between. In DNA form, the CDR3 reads TGTGCCAGCAGCGAGGGGACTGCGAAGGATGAAAAACTGTTTTTT. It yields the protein CASSEGTAKDEKLFF.

CDR3 DNA sequence: TGTGCCAGCAGTCCGGGAGCAACGTACAATGAGCAGTTCTTC. This gives the protein CASSPGATYNEQFF. The chain is built from TRBV5-4 and TRBJ2-1; weak D call: TRBD2 (6 bases). This CDR3 region has 14 residues. Trimming removed 5 bases from V and 4 bases from J, with 13 bases in between. Germline V gives CDR1 SGHNT, CDR2 YYREEE (reference sequence).

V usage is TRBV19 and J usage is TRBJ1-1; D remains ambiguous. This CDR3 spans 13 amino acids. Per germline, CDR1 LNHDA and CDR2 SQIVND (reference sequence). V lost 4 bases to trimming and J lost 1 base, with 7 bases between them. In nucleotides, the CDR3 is TGTGCCAGTAGTAGGGCAGAGAACACTGAAGCTTTCTTT. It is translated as CASSRAENTEAFF.

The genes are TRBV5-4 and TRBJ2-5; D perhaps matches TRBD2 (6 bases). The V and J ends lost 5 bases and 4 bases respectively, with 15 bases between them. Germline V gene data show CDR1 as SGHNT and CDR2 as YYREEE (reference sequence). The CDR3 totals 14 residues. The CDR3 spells CASRPGTQRETQYF. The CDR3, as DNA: TGTGCCAGCAGGCCCGGGACTCAGCGAGAGACCCAGTACTTC.

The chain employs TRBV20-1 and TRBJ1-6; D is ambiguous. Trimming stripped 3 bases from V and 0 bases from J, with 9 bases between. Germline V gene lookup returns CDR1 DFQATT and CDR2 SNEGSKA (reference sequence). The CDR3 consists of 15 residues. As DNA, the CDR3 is TGCAGTGCTAGTGTAGAGAGCTCCTATAATTCACCCCTCCACTTT. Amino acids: CSASVESSYNSPLHF.

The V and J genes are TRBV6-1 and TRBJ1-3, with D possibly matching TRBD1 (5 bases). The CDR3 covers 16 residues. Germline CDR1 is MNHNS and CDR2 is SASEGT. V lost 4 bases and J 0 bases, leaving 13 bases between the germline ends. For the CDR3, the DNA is TGTGCCAGCAGTGTGGGGCAAATGAACTCTGGAAACACCATATATTTT. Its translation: CASSVGQMNSGNTIYF.

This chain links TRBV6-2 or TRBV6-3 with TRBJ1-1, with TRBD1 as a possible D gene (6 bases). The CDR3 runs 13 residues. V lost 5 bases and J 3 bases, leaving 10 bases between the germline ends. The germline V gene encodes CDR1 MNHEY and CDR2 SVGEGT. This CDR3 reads CASSDPGDTEAFF. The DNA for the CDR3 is TGTGCCAGCAGTGACCCAGGGGACACTGAAGCTTTCTTT.

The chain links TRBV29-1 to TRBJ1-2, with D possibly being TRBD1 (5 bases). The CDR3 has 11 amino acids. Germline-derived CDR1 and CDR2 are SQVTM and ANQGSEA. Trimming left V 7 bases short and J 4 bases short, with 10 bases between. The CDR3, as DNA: TGCAGCGGGGGGGACGGCTATGGCTACACCTTC. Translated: CSGGDGYGYTF.

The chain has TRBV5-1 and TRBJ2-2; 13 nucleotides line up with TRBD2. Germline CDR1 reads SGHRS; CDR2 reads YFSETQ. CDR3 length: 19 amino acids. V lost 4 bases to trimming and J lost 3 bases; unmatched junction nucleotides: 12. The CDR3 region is CASSLSTSGRPYYTGELFF. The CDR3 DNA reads TGCGCCAGCAGCCTGTCGACTAGCGGGAGGCCCTATTACACCGGGGAGCTGTTTTTT.